A single TCR beta chain is shown here with its context. Its antigen is unidentified. The data originate from a study of blood T cells in healthy people across ages. Whole-study findings and limits: Diversity estimates drawn from one million T cells were deemed underestimates.

With a J-beta primer mix and a sample-barcoded 5' primer, a second PCR ran about 6 to 11 cycles. Template switching added a 12-random-nucleotide identifier to every cDNA molecule. TCRdb independently ran MiXCR on the 5' RACE reads; one entry per CDR3 protein. Of 1.5 million to 2 million distinct CDR3 sequences in the sample, 28% were seen once. The CDR3 runs to 13 residues. V lost 5 bases, J lost 3 bases, and 8 bases lay in between. Germline V gene data show CDR1 as SGHTA and CDR2 as FQGNSA. Samples each had at least 5 micrograms of total RNA extracted. The chain combines TRBV7-2 with TRBJ1-5; D gene unclear. This TCR came from a woman in her twenties or thirties in good health. Sequenced material: blood. The CDR3 region has the DNA TGTGCCAGCAGCCGCAGGACCAATCAGCCCCAGCATTTT. It is translated as CASSRRTNQPQHF. The full variable domain, its missing parts supplied by reference TRBV7-2 and TRBJ1-5, is GAGVSQSPSNKVTEKGKDVELRCDPISGHTALYWYRQSLGQGLEFLIYFQGNSAPDKSGLPSDRFSAERTGGSVSTLTIQRTQQEDSAVYLCASSRRTNQPQHFGDGTRLSIL.